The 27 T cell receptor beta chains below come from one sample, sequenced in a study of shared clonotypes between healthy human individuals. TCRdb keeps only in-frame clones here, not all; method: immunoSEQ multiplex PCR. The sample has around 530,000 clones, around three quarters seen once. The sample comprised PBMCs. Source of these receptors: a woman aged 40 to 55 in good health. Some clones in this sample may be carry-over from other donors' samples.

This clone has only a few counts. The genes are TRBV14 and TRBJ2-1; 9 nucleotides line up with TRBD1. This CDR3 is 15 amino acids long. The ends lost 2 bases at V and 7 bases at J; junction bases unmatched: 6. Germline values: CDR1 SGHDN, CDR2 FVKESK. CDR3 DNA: TGTGCCAGCAGCCAATGGGGACAGGGTCGGAATGAGCAGTTCTTC. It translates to CASSQWGQGRNEQFF.

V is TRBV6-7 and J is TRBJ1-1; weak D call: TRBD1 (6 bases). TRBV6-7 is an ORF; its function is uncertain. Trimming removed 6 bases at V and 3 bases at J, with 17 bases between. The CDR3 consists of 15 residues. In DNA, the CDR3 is TGTGCCAGCAGACCCCCGGTTAGGGGGGACACTGAAGCTTTCTTT. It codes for CASRPPVRGDTEAFF.

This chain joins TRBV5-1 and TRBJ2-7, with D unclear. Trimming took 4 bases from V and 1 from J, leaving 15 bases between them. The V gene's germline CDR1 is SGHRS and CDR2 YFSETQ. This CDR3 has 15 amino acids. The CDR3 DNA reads TGCGCCAGCAGCCCCCGGAGTACGGCATCCTACGAGCAGTACTTC. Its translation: CASSPRSTASYEQYF.

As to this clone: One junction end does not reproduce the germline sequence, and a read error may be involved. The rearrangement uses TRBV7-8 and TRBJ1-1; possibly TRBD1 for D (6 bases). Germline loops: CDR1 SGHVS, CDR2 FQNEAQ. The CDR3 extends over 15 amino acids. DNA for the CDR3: TGTGCCAGCAGTTTAGGGGGGGGGTTCTACACTGAAGCTTTCTTT. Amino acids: CASSLGGGFYTEAFF.

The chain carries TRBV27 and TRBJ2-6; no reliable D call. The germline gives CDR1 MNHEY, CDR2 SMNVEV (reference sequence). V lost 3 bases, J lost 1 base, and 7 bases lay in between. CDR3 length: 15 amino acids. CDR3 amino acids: CASSFGRSGANVLTF. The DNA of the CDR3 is TGTGCCAGCAGTTTCGGGCGGTCTGGGGCCAACGTCCTGACTTTC.

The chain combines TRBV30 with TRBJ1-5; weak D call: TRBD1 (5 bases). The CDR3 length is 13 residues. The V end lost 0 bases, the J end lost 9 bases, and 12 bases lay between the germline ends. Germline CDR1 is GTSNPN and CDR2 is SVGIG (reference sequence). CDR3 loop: CAWSVGDERPQHF. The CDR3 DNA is TGTGCCTGGAGTGTAGGGGACGAGCGGCCCCAGCATTTT.

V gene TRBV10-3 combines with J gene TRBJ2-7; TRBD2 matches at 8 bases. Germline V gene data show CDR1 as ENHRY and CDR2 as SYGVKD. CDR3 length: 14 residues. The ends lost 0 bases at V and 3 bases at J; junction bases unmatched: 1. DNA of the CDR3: TGTGCCATCAGTGAGTCTGCGGGAGGCTACGAGCAGTACTTC. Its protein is CAISESAGGYEQYF.

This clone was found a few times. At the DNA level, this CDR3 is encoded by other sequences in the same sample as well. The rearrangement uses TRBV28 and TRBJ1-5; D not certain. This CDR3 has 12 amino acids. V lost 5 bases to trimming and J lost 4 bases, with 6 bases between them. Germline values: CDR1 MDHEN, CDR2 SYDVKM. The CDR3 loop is CASSLLNQPQHF. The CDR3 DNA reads TGTGCCAGCAGTCTTCTTAATCAGCCCCAGCATTTT.

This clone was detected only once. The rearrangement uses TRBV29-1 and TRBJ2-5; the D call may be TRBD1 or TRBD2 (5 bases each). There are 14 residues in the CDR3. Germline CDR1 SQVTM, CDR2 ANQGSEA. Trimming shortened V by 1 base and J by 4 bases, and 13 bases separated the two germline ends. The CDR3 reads CSVEGGRFPETQYF. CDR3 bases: TGCAGCGTTGAAGGGGGACGGTTCCCAGAGACCCAGTACTTC.

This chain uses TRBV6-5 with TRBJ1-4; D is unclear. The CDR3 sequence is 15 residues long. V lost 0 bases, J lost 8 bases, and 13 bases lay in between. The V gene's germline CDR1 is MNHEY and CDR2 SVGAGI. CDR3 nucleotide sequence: TGTGCCAGCAGTTACTCGATGGCGGATACGGAAAAACTGTTTTTT. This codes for CASSYSMADTEKLFF.

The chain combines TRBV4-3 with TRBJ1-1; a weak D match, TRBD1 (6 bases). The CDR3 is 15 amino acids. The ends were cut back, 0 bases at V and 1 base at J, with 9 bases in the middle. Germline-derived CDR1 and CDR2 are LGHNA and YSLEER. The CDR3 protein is CASSQDDRTNTEAFF. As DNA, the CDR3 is TGCGCCAGCAGCCAAGATGACAGGACGAACACTGAAGCTTTCTTT.

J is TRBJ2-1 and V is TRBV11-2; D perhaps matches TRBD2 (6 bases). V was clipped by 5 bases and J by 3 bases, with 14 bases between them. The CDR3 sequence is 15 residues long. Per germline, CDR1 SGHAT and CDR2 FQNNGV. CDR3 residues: CASSASGSFYNEQFF. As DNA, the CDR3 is TGTGCCAGCAGCGCGAGCGGGTCCTTCTACAATGAGCAGTTCTTC.

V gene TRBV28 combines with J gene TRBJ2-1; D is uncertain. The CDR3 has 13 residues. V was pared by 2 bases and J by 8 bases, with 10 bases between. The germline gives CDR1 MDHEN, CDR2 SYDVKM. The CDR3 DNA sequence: TGTGCCAGCAGTTTAATGGGCACGTATGAGCAGTTCTTC. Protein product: CASSLMGTYEQFF.

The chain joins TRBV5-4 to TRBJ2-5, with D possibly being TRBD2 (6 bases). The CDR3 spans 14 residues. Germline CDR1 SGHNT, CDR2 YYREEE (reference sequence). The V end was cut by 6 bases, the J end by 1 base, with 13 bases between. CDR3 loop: CASKASAPQETQYF. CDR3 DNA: TGTGCCAGCAAAGCTAGCGCTCCCCAAGAGACCCAGTACTTC.

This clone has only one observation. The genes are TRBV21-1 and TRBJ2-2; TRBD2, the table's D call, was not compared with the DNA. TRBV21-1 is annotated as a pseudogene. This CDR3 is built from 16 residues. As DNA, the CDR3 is TGTGCCAGCAACGACGGACTAGCGGGAATCACCGGGGAGCTGTTTTTT. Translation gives CASNDGLAGITGELFF.

In DNA, the CDR3 is TGCGCCAGCAGCCCTATGGGACAGGGGGGTGAAAAACTGTTTTTT. Residues: CASSPMGQGGEKLFF. The V gene is TRBV5-1, the J gene TRBJ1-4; 11 bases are a match to TRBD1. The CDR3 totals 15 residues. Trimming removed 4 bases from V and 7 bases from J; junction bases left unmatched: 6. Germline V gene sequence: CDR1 SGHRS, CDR2 YFSETQ.

CDR3 sequence reads: CASSSTGVTYGYTF. DNA of the CDR3: TGTGCCAGCAGTTCTACAGGGGTCACCTATGGCTACACCTTC. The chain is built from TRBV2 and TRBJ1-2; the match to TRBD1 covers 7 bases. In germline, CDR1 is SNHLY, CDR2 FYNNEI. The CDR3 contains 14 residues. Trimming at V came to 5 bases and at J to 4 bases, leaving 7 bases not matched to a gene.

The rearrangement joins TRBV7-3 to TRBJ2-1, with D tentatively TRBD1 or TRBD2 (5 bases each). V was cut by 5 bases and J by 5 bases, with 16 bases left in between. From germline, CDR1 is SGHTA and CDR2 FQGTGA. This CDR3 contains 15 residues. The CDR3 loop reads CASSNRGPTNNEQFF. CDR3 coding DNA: TGTGCCAGCAGCAACCGGGGACCGACGAACAATGAGCAGTTCTTC.

The CDR3 sequence: CASKLRPGNEKLFF. CDR3 nucleotide sequence: TGTGCCAGCAAACTTCGCCCAGGGAATGAAAAACTGTTTTTT. This chain links TRBV2 with TRBJ1-4; a weak D match, TRBD1 (5 bases). This CDR3 has 14 residues. Germline CDR1 SNHLY, CDR2 FYNNEI. Trimming took 7 bases from V and 5 from J, leaving 14 bases between them.

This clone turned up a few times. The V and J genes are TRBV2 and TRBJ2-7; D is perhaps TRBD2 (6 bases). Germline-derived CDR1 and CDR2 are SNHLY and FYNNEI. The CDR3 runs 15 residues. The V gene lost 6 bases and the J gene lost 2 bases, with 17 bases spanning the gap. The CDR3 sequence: CASSPLGGAPYEQYF. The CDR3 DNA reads TGTGCCAGCAGCCCATTGGGCGGGGCCCCCTACGAGCAGTACTTC.

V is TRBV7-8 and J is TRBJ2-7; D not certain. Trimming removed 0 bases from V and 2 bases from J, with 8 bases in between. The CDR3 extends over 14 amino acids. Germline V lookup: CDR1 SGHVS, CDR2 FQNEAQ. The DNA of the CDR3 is TGTGCCAGCAGCTTAGCTGTACACCCCTACGAGCAGTACTTC. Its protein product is CASSLAVHPYEQYF.

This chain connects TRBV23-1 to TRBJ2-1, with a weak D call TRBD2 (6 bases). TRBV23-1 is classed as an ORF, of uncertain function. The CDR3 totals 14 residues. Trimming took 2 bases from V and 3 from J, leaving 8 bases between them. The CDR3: CASSQGLNYNEQFF. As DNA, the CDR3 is TGCGCCAGCAGTCAAGGACTAAACTACAATGAGCAGTTCTTC.

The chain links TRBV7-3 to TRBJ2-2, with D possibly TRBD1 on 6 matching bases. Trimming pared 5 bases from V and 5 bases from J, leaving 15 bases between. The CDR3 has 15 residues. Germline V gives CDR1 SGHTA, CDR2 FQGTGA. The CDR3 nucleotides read TGTGCCAGCAGCCTACAACAGGGCGGAACCGGGGAGCTGTTTTTT. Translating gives CASSLQQGGTGELFF.

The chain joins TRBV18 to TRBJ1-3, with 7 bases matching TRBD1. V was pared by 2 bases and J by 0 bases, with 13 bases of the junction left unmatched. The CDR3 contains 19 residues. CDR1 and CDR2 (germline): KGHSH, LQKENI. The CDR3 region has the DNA TGTGCCAGCTCACCAACCACCGGAGGGACAGCGAGCTCTGGAAACACCATATATTTT. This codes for CASSPTTGGTASSGNTIYF.

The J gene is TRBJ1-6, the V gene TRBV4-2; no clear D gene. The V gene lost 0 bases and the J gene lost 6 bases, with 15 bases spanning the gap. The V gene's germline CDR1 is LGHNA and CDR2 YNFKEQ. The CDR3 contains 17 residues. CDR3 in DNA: TGTGCCAGCAGCCAAGATCCGTTGGCCACGGGTAATTCACCCCTCCACTTT. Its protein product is CASSQDPLATGNSPLHF.

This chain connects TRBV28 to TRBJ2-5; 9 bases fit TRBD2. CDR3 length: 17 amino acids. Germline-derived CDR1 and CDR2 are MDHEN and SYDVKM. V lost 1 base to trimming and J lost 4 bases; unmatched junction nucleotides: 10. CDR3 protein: CASSLYIGGRAPETQYF. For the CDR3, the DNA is TGTGCCAGCAGTTTATACATAGGCGGGAGGGCCCCAGAGACCCAGTACTTC.

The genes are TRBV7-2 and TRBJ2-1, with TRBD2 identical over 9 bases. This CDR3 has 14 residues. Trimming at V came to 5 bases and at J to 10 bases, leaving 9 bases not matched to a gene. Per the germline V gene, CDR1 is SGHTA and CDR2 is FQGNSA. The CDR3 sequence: CASSRTSAPLEQFF. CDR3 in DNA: TGTGCCAGCAGCAGGACTAGCGCCCCACTAGAGCAGTTCTTC. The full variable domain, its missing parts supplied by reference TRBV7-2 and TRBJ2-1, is GAGVSQSPSNKVTEKGKDVELRCDPISGHTALYWYRQSLGQGLEFLIYFQGNSAPDKSGLPSDRFSAERTGGSVSTLTIQRTQQEDSAVYLCASSRTSAPLEQFFGPGTRLTVL.